This TCR beta chain was captured by sequencing in a study of CD8 T cells in Susac syndrome (dated by TCRdb to about 2019). Background for the entire study: Whether CD8+ T cell activation and differentiation in Susac syndrome was antigen driven was tested using repertoire sequencing. Clonality of the CD8+ T cell repertoire was compared between eleven to twelve healthy donors, about 14 Susac syndrome patients and under 16 multiple sclerosis patients. General findings and caveats noted by the study authors: The study acknowledged that relatively few individuals were included in the TCR sequencing and HLA analysis.

Measured from the cysteine to the phenylalanine, the CDR3 is 13 residues long. The CDR3 DNA has 39 bases and is translated from base 1. Relative to germline, V is 7 bases shorter and J is 5 bases shorter, with 12 bases between their ends. The germline V gene provides CDR1 MNHEY and CDR2 SVGEGT. As regards this clonotype: No cognate antigen has been identified for it. No base quality values were provided; no much bigger clone lies one nucleotide off.

Peripheral blood CD8+ and CD4+ T cells from healthy donors, Susac syndrome patients and multiple sclerosis patients were profiled by high-throughput TCR beta sequencing. The multiple sclerosis controls were treatment-naive patients who had stable or active relapsing-remitting disease and met the revised McDonald criteria. Bulk CD8+ and CD4+ T cells were purified by magnetic negative isolation, while CD8+ TEMRA cells were enriched using FACS. Blood was drawn into EDTA tubes, processed within 24 hours, and PBMCs were isolated by density gradient centrifugation. PBMCs intended for TCR sequencing were cryopreserved in liquid nitrogen and thawed later in a water bath at 37 degrees C. Purity of sorted or isolated CD4+, CD8+ and CD8+ TEMRA cells was at least 90%. RNA was extracted using the RNeasy kit, and roughly 0.5 to 1 microgram was reverse transcribed with random hexamers. The immunoSEQ multiplex PCR assay, covering 54 Vbeta and 13 Jbeta segments, was used to amplify TCR beta CDR3 regions. To correct PCR amplification bias, a synthetic template baseline was used for both primer optimization and computational correction. On the study's bioinformatics: Only productive sequences were kept, with reads annotated to V, D and J genes according to IMGT and analyzed in immunoSEQ Analyzer. To calculate clonality, Shannon entropy was normalized by log2 of the number of productive unique sequences and then subtracted from one. For each patient and control, public and private clones were evaluated within the 100 most prevalent clones. Clones were defined as Susac-specific when absent from the healthy and MS cohorts, from about 970 published viral clones and from other ImmuneACCESS disease sequences. TCRdb reworked the public reads: Q25 trimming with fastp, MiXCR clone assembly, productive beta chains retained. Rows merge per CDR3 protein into single entries with the most common DNA and genes. The V and J calls here are based on TCRdb, not the publication. This sample gives about 300,000 distinct CDR3 sequences in total; approximately 85% of them show up just once. About 0.22% of the sample lies in the top ten.

The rearrangement combines TRBV6-2 or TRBV6-3 with TRBJ2-1; confidence is insufficient to name the D gene. The sequence came from a human donor with multiple sclerosis. Sample: CD8+ T cells from PBMCs. The nucleotide sequence is given as TGTGCCAGCATAGGAATACCAAACAATGAGCAGTTCTTC. It translates to CASIGIPNNEQFF.